This TCR beta chain was captured in a study of OX40 agonist ivuxolimab in advanced cancers. Across the whole study: A mean age of around 60 years, range about 23 to 90, was recorded, and 70% to 85% were male. Findings and caveats of the study: Not determined was the antigen specificity of the expanded peripheral T cells.

To note about this clone: Its antigen remains unidentified.

The protocol was immunoSEQ multiplex PCR, while the TCRdb copy is restricted to in-frame clones and leaves out a portion. The sample lists roughly 57,000 clones, roughly 73% seen once, with 2% to 3% in the top ten. V lost 5 bases, J lost 0 bases, and 8 bases stayed unmatched. The CDR3 has 17 amino acids. The germline gives CDR1 SEHNR, CDR2 FQNEAQ (reference sequence). This TCR derives from an adult with an advanced solid tumor such as melanoma, head and neck, liver or kidney cancer. The chain is built from TRBV7-9 and TRBJ2-3, with 10 nucleotides matching TRBD2. Sequencing was performed on CD4+ or CD8+ T cells sorted from blood, taken in a trial of the OX40 agonist ivuxolimab. The CDR3 nucleotides read TGTGCCAGCAGCCCTTGGACTAGCGGAGATAGCACAGATACGCAGTATTTT. Translating gives CASSPWTSGDSTDTQYF.